The 26 T cell receptor beta chains below all came from one sample that was sequenced in a study of T-cell reconstitution after alpha-beta-depleted transplantation in children. The library targeted TCRbeta and was prepared with unique molecular identifiers. TCRdb ran MiXCR on the PCR reads and lists one entry per CDR3 protein. The top ten clones hold under 3% of a sample with around 480,000 distinct CDR3 sequences, approximately 32% of them seen once. The sequencing used PBMCs from the stem cell graft donor, collected from the stem cell graft. The receptor set was obtained from a human donor who donated a stem cell graft to a child with aplastic anemia.

V gene TRBV5-1 combines with J gene TRBJ1-2; no definite D call. The V end lost 3 bases, the J end lost 5 bases, and 14 bases lay between the germline ends. Germline V gene data show CDR1 as SGHRS and CDR2 as YFSETQ. This CDR3 contains 14 residues. In DNA, the CDR3 is TGCGCCAGCAGCTCTAGAATTTGGGGATATGGCTACACCTTC. Translation: CASSSRIWGYGYTF.

This chain uses TRBV9 with TRBJ2-3; TRBD2 aligns across 7 bases. J was trimmed by 1 base and V by 5 bases; bases with no gene match: 19. Per the germline V gene, CDR1 is SGDLS and CDR2 is YYNGEE. The CDR3 is made up of 19 amino acids. CDR3 sequence: CASSETLAEDRVGTDTQYF. DNA of the CDR3: TGTGCCAGCAGTGAGACCCTAGCGGAAGATCGAGTTGGCACAGATACGCAGTATTTT.

This chain connects TRBV5-1 to TRBJ2-3; 10 bases align to TRBD2. Germline lookup yields CDR1 SGHRS and CDR2 YFSETQ. The CDR3 is 14 amino acids. V was clipped by 4 bases and J by 4 bases; unmatched bases: 3. CDR3 amino acids: CASSLAGVSDTQYF. DNA of the CDR3: TGCGCCAGCAGCCTAGCGGGAGTATCAGATACGCAGTATTTT.

This clonotype was counted a few times. The chain employs TRBV6-1 and TRBJ1-2; TRBD1 aligns across 7 bases. The V segment lost 5 bases and the J segment 6 bases; nucleotides outside the gene matches: 6. The CDR3 is made up of 13 amino acids. CDR1 is MNHNS, CDR2 SASEGT, per germline. The CDR3 sequence: CASSTTGWDGYTF. CDR3 in DNA: TGTGCCAGCAGTACGACAGGGTGGGATGGCTACACCTTC.

The V gene is TRBV21-1, the J gene TRBJ1-6; the table assigns TRBD1, which was not confirmed against the DNA. TRBV21-1 is tagged as a pseudogene. The CDR3 sequence is 20 residues long. The CDR3 bases are TGTGCCAGCAGCAAAGGGGCGGGGCAACGGTACAGCTCCTATAATTCACCCCTCCACTTT. Its translation: CASSKGAGQRYSSYNSPLHF.

The J gene is TRBJ1-5, the V gene TRBV6-5; D remains ambiguous. The CDR3 loop spans 12 amino acids. The ends were cut back, 8 bases at V and 6 bases at J, with 11 bases in the middle. CDR1 and CDR2 (germline): MNHEY, SVGAGI. The CDR3 reads CASARLGQPQHF. CDR3 bases: TGTGCCAGCGCGCGCCTCGGTCAGCCCCAGCATTTT.

This clonotype was counted a few times. The chain couples TRBV19 to TRBJ2-7, with a possible D match to TRBD1 (6 bases). V shed 4 bases and J shed 3 bases, with 10 bases lying between them. CDR1 is LNHDA, CDR2 SQIVND, per germline (reference sequence). The CDR3 has 13 amino acids. CDR3 amino acids: CASSSQGFYEQYF. The CDR3 bases are TGTGCCAGTAGTAGCCAGGGGTTCTACGAGCAGTACTTC.

This chain uses TRBV20-1 with TRBJ2-1; D call uncertain. This CDR3 has 13 residues. Germline CDR1 and CDR2: DFQATT and SNEGSKA (reference sequence). With 3 bases removed from V and 2 bases from J, the gap between germline ends came to 8 bases. CDR3 nucleotides: TGCAGTGCTAGCGGAAAAACCTACAATGAGCAGTTCTTC. Its protein is CSASGKTYNEQFF.

The chain has TRBV25-1 and TRBJ1-4, with D perhaps matching TRBD1 (5 bases). The germline V gene encodes CDR1 MGHDK and CDR2 SYGVNS. The CDR3 is 14 amino acids. Trimming shortened V by 3 bases and J by 2 bases, and 7 bases separated the two germline ends. The CDR3 nucleotides read TGTGCCAGCAGTGAGGGGGGGACTAATGAAAAACTGTTTTTT. Amino acids: CASSEGGTNEKLFF.

This clonotype was counted between two and nine times. V gene TRBV27 combines with J gene TRBJ2-7; 8 nucleotides match TRBD2. Germline V gene data show CDR1 as MNHEY and CDR2 as SMNVEV (reference sequence). J gave up 3 bases and V 5 bases, and 15 bases lay outside the gene matches. The CDR3 runs to 17 residues. This chain's CDR3 is CASSIKGREGKLYEQYF. The CDR3 DNA is TGTGCCAGCAGTATAAAGGGACGGGAGGGGAAACTCTACGAGCAGTACTTC.

The rearrangement joins TRBV5-4 to TRBJ2-1; TRBD2 matches at 12 bases. This CDR3 comprises 17 residues. The trim removed 1 base at V and 2 bases at J, leaving 4 bases unmatched. Germline CDR1 and CDR2: SGHNT and YYREEE (reference sequence). The CDR3 here is CASSLSSGRATYNEQFF. The CDR3 DNA sequence: TGTGCCAGCAGCTTGTCTAGCGGGAGGGCTACCTACAATGAGCAGTTCTTC.

This clonotype was found a few times. The chain uses TRBV20-1 and TRBJ2-1; no clear D gene. The V and J ends lost 6 bases and 0 bases respectively, with 18 bases between them. This CDR3 comprises 16 residues. Germline V lookup: CDR1 DFQATT, CDR2 SNEGSKA (reference sequence). The CDR3 nucleotides read TGCAGTGCCCCGAGAGTGAGCGCTGGCTCCTACAATGAGCAGTTCTTC. It yields the protein CSAPRVSAGSYNEQFF.

This clonotype appeared a few times. In DNA, the CDR3 is TGCAGTGCTAGAGACGGAGCGGCTAGGCACAATGAGCAGTTCTTC. It translates to CSARDGAARHNEQFF. The chain combines TRBV20-1 with TRBJ2-1, with a tentative D call TRBD2 (5 bases). CDR1 is DFQATT and CDR2 is SNEGSKA in the germline V gene (reference sequence). CDR3 length: 15 amino acids. The V gene lost 0 bases and the J gene lost 5 bases, with 14 bases spanning the gap.

This clonotype was seen a handful of times. The chain is built from TRBV20-1 and TRBJ1-1, with D unclear. The germline gives CDR1 DFQATT, CDR2 SNEGSKA (reference sequence). Trimming left V 6 bases short and J 6 bases short, with 8 bases between. The CDR3 has 10 amino acids. CDR3 in DNA: TGCAGTGCGGCTACAGCTGAAGCTTTCTTT. Protein sequence: CSAATAEAFF.

This clonotype was counted only a few times. CDR3 sequence: CATSSLTQGRDTEAFF. As DNA, the CDR3 is TGTGCCACCAGCAGCCTAACACAGGGACGTGACACTGAAGCTTTCTTT. The genes are TRBV15 and TRBJ1-1; possibly TRBD1 for D (6 bases). V dropped 3 bases and J dropped 3 bases, with 17 bases sitting between them. The CDR3 has 16 residues. CDR1 and CDR2 from the germline V gene are LNHNV and YYDKDF (reference sequence).

This clonotype was observed a few times. The chain recombines TRBV12-3 or TRBV12-4 with TRBJ1-1; 7 nucleotides line up with TRBD1. CDR3 length: 16 residues. V gave up 2 bases and J gave up 3 bases; unmatched junction bases: 9. CDR3 sequence: CASSLPGGYRDTEAFF. The CDR3 DNA sequence: TGTGCCAGCAGTTTACCAGGGGGATATCGGGACACTGAAGCTTTCTTT.

The rearrangement links TRBV7-9 to TRBJ2-1; D ambiguous. The germline V gene encodes CDR1 SEHNR and CDR2 FQNEAQ (reference sequence). There are 12 residues in the CDR3. V was clipped by 1 base and J by 7 bases, with 5 bases between them. CDR3 coding DNA: TGTGCCAGCAGCTTAGTCGTTAATGAGCAGTTCTTC. Translating it yields CASSLVVNEQFF.

This clonotype was observed many times. The rearrangement joins TRBV29-1 to TRBJ1-1, with no clear D. The germline V gene encodes CDR1 SQVTM and CDR2 ANQGSEA. The ends were cut back, 7 bases at V and 0 bases at J, with 12 bases in the middle. The CDR3 has 13 amino acids. Here the CDR3 DNA reads TGCAGCGCCGCCGCCGGGGTGAACACTGAAGCTTTCTTT. Translation: CSAAAGVNTEAFF.

The CDR3 DNA is TGTGCCATCAGTGCGGAGCAACTTCGAACAGATACGCAGTATTTT. Residues: CAISAEQLRTDTQYF. V usage is TRBV10-3 and J usage is TRBJ2-3, with unresolved D. The CDR3 has 15 residues. Per the germline V gene, CDR1 is ENHRY and CDR2 is SYGVKD. The V gene lost 4 bases and the J gene lost 3 bases, with 14 bases spanning the gap.

V is TRBV20-1 and J is TRBJ1-1; the D is unclear. V lost 0 bases, J lost 8 bases, and 7 bases lay in between. CDR3 size: 11 residues. The germline V gene encodes CDR1 DFQATT and CDR2 SNEGSKA (reference sequence). This chain's CDR3 is CSARDRAEAFF. CDR3 DNA sequence: TGCAGTGCTAGAGATCGGGCCGAAGCTTTCTTT.

The gene calls are TRBV13 and TRBJ2-3; D unresolved. Trimming shortened V by 4 bases and J by 6 bases, and 20 bases separated the two germline ends. The CDR3 has 16 amino acids. Germline V gene data show CDR1 as PRHDT and CDR2 as FYEKMQ (reference sequence). In DNA, the CDR3 is TGTGCCAGCAGCTCGTATGCGACCGCCGTCCGGGATACGCAGTATTTT. Residues: CASSSYATAVRDTQYF.

In its sample, this clonotype was seen many times. The chain uses TRBV4-1 and TRBJ2-5; D may correspond to TRBD1 or TRBD2 (6 bases each). The CDR3 contains 19 residues. Germline V lookup: CDR1 MGHRA, CDR2 YSYEKL. Trimming cost V 4 bases and J 2 bases, with 26 bases left between them. In DNA form, the CDR3 reads TGCGCCAGCAGCCCTCTCACTACGGGGGCTGGGGAGTCACAAGAGACCCAGTACTTC. Its protein product is CASSPLTTGAGESQETQYF.

CDR3 DNA: TGTGCCAGCAGTTTCACCTCCCGGCAAGAGACCCAGTACTTC. This sequence encodes CASSFTSRQETQYF. The chain couples TRBV7-2 to TRBJ2-5; no firm D call. This CDR3 has 14 amino acids. Germline V lookup: CDR1 SGHTA, CDR2 FQGNSA. V was pared by 6 bases and J by 2 bases, with 13 bases between.

V and J are TRBV24-1 and TRBJ2-2; TRBD2 agrees at 11 bases. J was trimmed by 6 bases and V by 0 bases; bases with no gene match: 2. The germline V gene has CDR1 KGHDR and CDR2 SFDVKD. The CDR3 runs 16 residues. CDR3: CATSDLGTSGPGELFF. The CDR3 region has the DNA TGTGCCACCAGTGATTTGGGGACTAGCGGCCCCGGGGAGCTGTTTTTT.

This clonotype was seen more than once but under ten times. The CDR3 region has the DNA TGTGCCAGCAGCCAGAGGCCGAACACTGAAGCTTTCTTT. Translated: CASSQRPNTEAFF. The V and J genes are TRBV3-1 and TRBJ1-1; D gene uncertain. CDR3 size: 13 residues. V was pared by 3 bases and J by 1 base, with 6 bases between. CDR1 and CDR2 (germline): LGHDT, YNNKEL (reference sequence).

This clonotype came up a few times. The chain couples TRBV12-3 or TRBV12-4 to TRBJ1-6, with 7 positions matching TRBD1. Losses at the gene ends were 4 bases for V and 10 bases for J; bases not matched to a gene: 4. The CDR3 spans 13 residues. The DNA for the CDR3 is TGTGCCAGCAGTTATAGACAGGGATCACCCCTCCACTTT. Translating gives CASSYRQGSPLHF.